The rows below give T cell receptor beta chains drawn from one sample of a study of radiation and T cells in renal cell carcinoma. Data came from immunoSEQ multiplex PCR; TCRdb stores just in-frame clones and leaves some out. The table shows some 58,000 clones, with around 80% occurring only once. The starting material was blood, obtained from a patient whose treatment included radiotherapy and nephrectomy. These receptor sequences come from a man aged 55 to 69 with renal cell carcinoma. Each CDR3 is given with its conserved first and last residue. Fields, in order: J gene, V gene, CDR3 protein.

TRBJ2-6	TRBV15	CATSPRDVSGANVLTF
TRBJ1-5	TRBV10-1	CASSENLNQPQHF
TRBJ2-7	TRBV10-2	CASRDWISSYEQYF
TRBJ2-1	TRBV28	CASSSPTLGGGEQFF
TRBJ2-1	TRBV29-1	CSVERVNEQFF
TRBJ1-1	TRBV4-3	CASSQQAQMNTEAFF
TRBJ1-4	TRBV18	CASSPLGRAADEKLFF
TRBJ1-2	TRBV18	CASSPIPGQMKDGYTF
TRBJ2-5	TRBV29-1	CSGVKWETQYF
TRBJ2-5	TRBV5-1	CASSSTPQETQYF
TRBJ2-7	TRBV7-2	CASSLGVRGFTYEQYF
TRBJ2-5	TRBV6-1	CASSLNRAETQYF
TRBJ2-5	TRBV13	CASSRSSSGVGAQYF
TRBJ2-1	TRBV5-1	CASSLLQAGGEQFF
TRBJ2-7	TRBV11-3	CASSPGFSNEQYF
TRBJ2-3	TRBV6-6	CASSYIQGVTQYF
TRBJ2-3	TRBV25-1	CASSPRGGTDTQYF
TRBJ2-1	TRBV6-6	CASSTRQGNNEQFF
TRBJ2-5	TRBV9	CASSAIPSGPEVPETQYF
TRBJ1-5	TRBV7-2	CASSLGMGGNQPQHF
TRBJ2-3	TRBV7-2	CASSLAGAGGDTQYF
TRBJ1-1	TRBV29-1	CSVGGYTEAFF
TRBJ2-1	TRBV30	CAWTIARKQFF
TRBJ1-1	TRBV6-5	CASSKGVVRNTEAFF
TRBJ2-1	TRBV7-3	CASSLAGGTYNEQFF
TRBJ1-5	TRBV27	CASSLSGMGGNQPQHF
TRBJ1-4	TRBV6-5	CASSYSGRTNEKLFF
TRBJ2-7	TRBV9	CASSPWTEAYEQYF
TRBJ2-3	TRBV30	CAWRVANTQYF
TRBJ2-1	TRBV18	CASSPDRGTNEQFF
TRBJ1-6	TRBV15	CATSPDLNSPLHF
TRBJ1-1	TRBV6-5	CASNDRGGRAFF